This is a list of T cell receptor beta chains from one sample in a study of beta chain features in type 1 diabetes. Libraries were prepared by immunoSEQ multiplex PCR; TCRdb keeps only in-frame clonotypes and omits some of them. Among approximately 160,000 clones listed, approximately 8.1% were seen once. Sequencing input: central memory CD4+ T cells from blood. Receptors were obtained from a young man in good health. Both conserved end residues are part of each CDR3. Fields, in order: V gene, J gene, D gene, CDR3 length, clone size, CDR3 protein, CDR3 DNA. D genes are given only for firm matches. Some rows have no size entry. The others give once, few or many, or a class for an expanded clone.

v_call: TRBV7-2; j_call: TRBJ1-1; d_call: NA; cdr3_length: 13; clone_size: few; cdr3_aa: CASSQQVNTEAFF; cdr3_nt: TGTGCCAGCAGCCAACAGGTGAACACTGAAGCTTTCTTT
v_call: TRBV28; j_call: TRBJ1-2; d_call: TRBD1; cdr3_length: 15; clone_size: NA; cdr3_aa: CASTTSGTEDYGYTF; cdr3_nt: TGTGCCAGCACTACATCCGGGACAGAAGACTATGGCTACACCTTC
v_call: TRBV6-6; j_call: TRBJ2-7; d_call: NA; cdr3_length: 13; clone_size: NA; cdr3_aa: CASTRDRNYEQYF; cdr3_nt: TGTGCCAGCACCAGAGACAGGAACTACGAGCAGTACTTC
v_call: TRBV4-3; j_call: TRBJ1-2; d_call: TRBD1; cdr3_length: 16; clone_size: NA; cdr3_aa: CASSSKWDRGGDGYTF; cdr3_nt: TGCGCCAGCAGTTCTAAGTGGGACAGGGGAGGAGATGGCTACACCTTC
v_call: TRBV7-3; j_call: TRBJ2-1; d_call: TRBD2; cdr3_length: 16; clone_size: NA; cdr3_aa: CASSLNGLAGVNEQFF; cdr3_nt: TGTGCCAGCAGCTTAAACGGGTTAGCGGGGGTTAATGAGCAGTTCTTC
v_call: TRBV5-4; j_call: TRBJ2-7; d_call: NA; cdr3_length: 14; clone_size: few; cdr3_aa: CASSLNREPYEQYF; cdr3_nt: TGTGCCAGCAGCTTGAACAGAGAACCCTACGAGCAGTACTTC
v_call: TRBV30; j_call: TRBJ1-5; d_call: TRBD1; cdr3_length: 12; clone_size: few; cdr3_aa: CAWGTGNQPQHF; cdr3_nt: TGTGCCTGGGGGACAGGGAATCAGCCCCAGCATTTT
v_call: TRBV5-1; j_call: TRBJ2-1; d_call: TRBD2; cdr3_length: 16; clone_size: few; cdr3_aa: CASSREGRASYNEQFF; cdr3_nt: TGCGCCAGCAGTCGGGAGGGGCGGGCATCCTACAATGAGCAGTTCTTC
v_call: TRBV7-3; j_call: TRBJ1-2; d_call: NA; cdr3_length: 13; clone_size: few; cdr3_aa: CASSPGADYGYTF; cdr3_nt: TGTGCCAGCAGCCCTGGGGCAGACTATGGCTACACCTTC
v_call: TRBV18; j_call: TRBJ1-2; d_call: NA; cdr3_length: 17; clone_size: NA; cdr3_aa: CASSPPSRGIGADGYTF; cdr3_nt: TGTGCCAGCTCACCACCGTCCCGGGGAATTGGTGCCGATGGCTACACCTTC
v_call: TRBV29-1; j_call: TRBJ1-3; d_call: TRBD1; cdr3_length: 13; clone_size: NA; cdr3_aa: CSVVFQGARVLYF; cdr3_nt: TGCAGCGTTGTCTTCCAGGGGGCGCGGGTGCTTTATTTT
v_call: TRBV11-3; j_call: TRBJ2-1; d_call: NA; cdr3_length: 15; clone_size: NA; cdr3_aa: CASSIGRGANNEQFF; cdr3_nt: TGTGCCAGCAGCATCGGTCGGGGGGCGAACAATGAGCAGTTCTTC
v_call: TRBV11-3; j_call: TRBJ2-1; d_call: NA; cdr3_length: 15; clone_size: NA; cdr3_aa: CASSLVSGGYNEQFF; cdr3_nt: TGTGCCAGCAGCTTAGTCTCCGGGGGCTACAATGAGCAGTTCTTC
v_call: TRBV5-1; j_call: TRBJ2-1; d_call: TRBD2; cdr3_length: 16; clone_size: NA; cdr3_aa: CASSKDGGASYNEQFF; cdr3_nt: TGCGCCAGCAGCAAGGACGGGGGGGCCTCCTACAATGAGCAGTTCTTC
v_call: TRBV6-1; j_call: TRBJ1-3; d_call: NA; cdr3_length: 14; clone_size: few; cdr3_aa: CASSEAANGNTIYF; cdr3_nt: TGTGCCAGCAGTGAAGCGGCCAACGGAAACACCATATATTTT
v_call: TRBV4-1; j_call: TRBJ2-1; d_call: TRBD2; cdr3_length: 17; clone_size: few; cdr3_aa: CASSRRTSGDSYNEQFF; cdr3_nt: TGCGCCAGCAGCCGACGGACTAGCGGAGATTCCTACAATGAGCAGTTCTTC
v_call: TRBV7-2; j_call: TRBJ2-3; d_call: TRBD2; cdr3_length: 17; clone_size: few; cdr3_aa: CASSSRLAGGNTDTQYF; cdr3_nt: TGTGCCAGCAGCTCCCGACTAGCGGGGGGGAACACAGATACGCAGTATTTT
v_call: TRBV18; j_call: TRBJ2-5; d_call: TRBD2; cdr3_length: 16; clone_size: NA; cdr3_aa: CASSPTSGASQETQYF; cdr3_nt: TGTGCCAGCTCACCAACTAGCGGGGCAAGCCAAGAGACCCAGTACTTC
v_call: TRBV7-3; j_call: TRBJ2-1; d_call: TRBD1; cdr3_length: 15; clone_size: few; cdr3_aa: CASSGSATGIDEQFF; cdr3_nt: TGTGCCAGCAGCGGTAGCGCGACAGGGATCGATGAGCAGTTCTTC
v_call: TRBV7-2; j_call: TRBJ2-1; d_call: NA; cdr3_length: 14; clone_size: NA; cdr3_aa: CASSPQGPYNEQFF; cdr3_nt: TGTGCCAGCAGCCCCCAGGGGCCCTACAATGAGCAGTTCTTC
v_call: TRBV5-4; j_call: TRBJ2-3; d_call: NA; cdr3_length: 16; clone_size: NA; cdr3_aa: CASSPDPSTDTDTQYF; cdr3_nt: TGTGCCAGCAGCCCGGACCCTTCGACAGACACAGATACGCAGTATTTT
v_call: TRBV30; j_call: TRBJ2-1; d_call: NA; cdr3_length: 17; clone_size: NA; cdr3_aa: CAWSVRRGGLDANEQFF; cdr3_nt: TGTGCCTGGAGTGTCAGGAGGGGGGGCCTCGATGCAAATGAGCAGTTCTTC
v_call: TRBV5-4; j_call: TRBJ2-7; d_call: TRBD1; cdr3_length: 15; clone_size: NA; cdr3_aa: CASSQGTGSSYEQYF; cdr3_nt: TGCGCCAGCAGCCAAGGGACAGGAAGCTCCTACGAGCAGTACTTC
v_call: TRBV7-3; j_call: TRBJ2-1; d_call: NA; cdr3_length: 13; clone_size: few; cdr3_aa: CASSLDPSIEQFF; cdr3_nt: TGTGCCAGCAGCTTAGATCCGTCTATCGAGCAGTTCTTC
v_call: TRBV30; j_call: TRBJ1-4; d_call: TRBD1; cdr3_length: 11; clone_size: few; cdr3_aa: CACGTGEKLFF; cdr3_nt: TGTGCCTGTGGGACAGGCGAAAAACTGTTTTTT